The present entry profiles one TCR beta chain with its context. Its antigen is unidentified. Time point given: newly diagnosed GD, antithyroid drugs for less than 3 months. After RNA was extracted from PBMCs, the TCR library was made from it. The CDR3 has 12 residues. The germline V gene has CDR1 GTSNPN and CDR2 SVGIG (reference sequence). The sample comes from a study of regulatory T cells in long-lasting Graves disease. Findings and caveats of the study: Persistent Graves' patients showed a TCR diversity that was lower than that of newly diagnosed ones.

Construction of the TCR beta libraries employed iRepertoire HTBI primers in conjunction with Arm-PCR of CDR3 regions. TCRdb independently ran MiXCR on the multiplex PCR reads; one entry per CDR3 protein. The sample lists about 540,000 distinct CDR3 sequences, approximately 15% occurring once. These data also formed part of another study, on T cells in Graves' hyperthyroidism and ophthalmopathy. As that report states: The TCR CDR3 was amplified in a first-round RT-PCR using the HTBI primer set.

Sequenced material: peripheral blood mononuclear cells (PBMCs), taken at new diagnosis, from a patient treated with antithyroid drugs. The clonotype comes from a man in his thirties or forties with Graves disease. The rearrangement joins TRBV30 to TRBJ2-1, with D maybe TRBD2 (5 bases). Gene TRBJ2-3 matches the end of the DNA better, so the J call may be wrong. The CDR3, as DNA: TGTGCCTGGGTACTAGGGCGGGATACGCAGTATTTT. Residues: CAWVLGRDTQYF.